The 17 T cell receptor beta chains below all came from one sample that was sequenced in a study of blood T cell repertoires in COVID-19. This table comes from immunoSEQ multiplex PCR, and its TCRdb copy is limited to in-frame clones, with some not included. This sample yields 150,000 to 200,000 clones, of which about 86% are seen a single time; 8% to 10% belongs to the top ten. The sample consisted of peripheral blood. These receptors came from a man between 45 and 60 years old with active or convalescent COVID-19.

The chain joins TRBV28 to TRBJ1-5; D unresolved. With 6 bases removed from V and 11 bases from J, the gap between germline ends came to 11 bases. Germline loops: CDR1 MDHEN, CDR2 SYDVKM. The CDR3 is 11 amino acids. The CDR3 sequence: CASRGGMSQHF. The CDR3 DNA sequence: TGTGCCAGCAGGGGAGGTATGTCCCAGCATTTT.

There are a few counts of this clone. This chain joins TRBV5-3 and TRBJ1-4; no clear D gene. TRBV5-3 is sorted into the ORF group, with uncertain function. The CDR3 is 12 amino acids. The V gene lost 7 bases and the J gene lost 2 bases, with 6 bases spanning the gap. CDR3 nucleotides: TGTGCCAGACGTTCCACTAATGAAAAACTGTTTTTT. The encoded protein is CARRSTNEKLFF.

The CDR3 loop reads CASTLAGSDYEQYF. The CDR3 DNA sequence: TGTGCCAGCACCCTAGCGGGGAGCGACTACGAGCAGTACTTC. The J gene is TRBJ2-7, the V gene TRBV7-2; TRBD2 matches 9 bases. The CDR3 totals 14 residues. Trimming at V came to 7 bases and at J to 3 bases, leaving 7 bases not matched to a gene. Germline V gene sequence: CDR1 SGHTA, CDR2 FQGNSA.

The chain carries TRBV6-5 and TRBJ1-1; 8 bases are a match to TRBD1. This CDR3 comprises 14 residues. Per the germline V gene, CDR1 is MNHEY and CDR2 is SVGAGI. Losses at the gene ends were 2 bases for V and 4 bases for J; bases not matched to a gene: 3. CDR3 sequence (DNA): TGTGCCAGCAGTTACCAGGGGGCCGGCACTGAAGCTTTCTTT. It translates to CASSYQGAGTEAFF.

V is TRBV6-5 and J is TRBJ2-1, with a possible D match to TRBD1 (5 bases). From germline, CDR1 is MNHEY and CDR2 SVGAGI. With 4 bases removed from V and 8 bases from J, the gap between germline ends came to 12 bases. The CDR3 sequence is 13 residues long. This CDR3 is CASSSQGNDEQFF. DNA of the CDR3: TGTGCCAGCAGTTCCCAGGGAAACGATGAGCAGTTCTTC.

The chain joins TRBV19 to TRBJ1-1, with D perhaps matching TRBD1 (6 bases). V lost 5 bases to trimming and J lost 1 base, with 17 bases between them. This CDR3 spans 16 amino acids. Germline V CDR1 and CDR2: LNHDA, SQIVND (reference sequence). This CDR3 reads CASSPRQALTNTEAFF. CDR3 coding DNA: TGTGCCAGTAGTCCCAGACAGGCCCTAACGAACACTGAAGCTTTCTTT.

The chain uses TRBV12-5 and TRBJ1-4, with D possibly being TRBD1 (5 bases). Germline V gives CDR1 LGHNT, CDR2 FRNRAP. This CDR3 contains 17 residues. V dropped 2 bases and J dropped 8 bases, with 21 bases sitting between them. The chain's CDR3 is CASGLSPGTPLEEKLFF. The CDR3 region has the DNA TGTGCTAGTGGTTTGAGCCCCGGGACTCCCTTGGAAGAAAAACTGTTTTTT.

The chain joins TRBV5-6 to TRBJ2-5; possibly TRBD2 for D (5 bases). In germline, CDR1 is SGHDT, CDR2 YYEEEE. The CDR3 is 17 amino acids. V was clipped by 2 bases and J by 9 bases, with 26 bases between them. CDR3 residues: CASSLGGDQASGLPQYF. The CDR3 nucleotides read TGTGCCAGCAGCTTAGGAGGAGATCAGGCTTCGGGCTTACCCCAGTACTTC. The full variable domain, its missing parts supplied by reference TRBV5-6 and TRBJ2-5, is DAGVTQSPTHLIKTRGQQVTLRCSPKSGHDTVSWYQQALGQGPQFIFQYYEEEERQRGNFPDRFSGHQFPNYSSELNVNALLLGDSALYLCASSLGGDQASGLPQYFGPGTRLLVL.

The V call is TRBV5-6, the J call TRBJ2-1; D possibly corresponds to TRBD2 (6 bases). This CDR3 has 15 residues. Germline CDR1 SGHDT, CDR2 YYEEEE. The germline V and J ends were trimmed by 5 bases and 0 bases, with 12 bases remaining between them. DNA for the CDR3: TGTGCCAGCAGGCCTGGGGGGAGCTCCTACAATGAGCAGTTCTTC. It translates to CASRPGGSSYNEQFF. Drawing the rest from reference TRBV5-6 and TRBJ2-1, the complete variable domain is DAGVTQSPTHLIKTRGQQVTLRCSPKSGHDTVSWYQQALGQGPQFIFQYYEEEERQRGNFPDRFSGHQFPNYSSELNVNALLLGDSALYLCASRPGGSSYNEQFFGPGTRLTVL.

This sequence joins TRBV7-2 and TRBJ1-6, with D perhaps matching TRBD1 (5 bases). The V gene lost 3 bases and the J gene lost 8 bases, with 14 bases spanning the gap. The CDR3 sequence is 15 residues long. Germline V lookup: CDR1 SGHTA, CDR2 FQGNSA. CDR3 loop: CASSLGGGSDSPLHF. The CDR3 coding sequence is TGTGCCAGCAGCTTGGGGGGAGGAAGCGATTCACCCCTCCACTTT.

CDR3 bases: TGTGCTAGTGGTTTGGCGGAGCCCATGAACACTGAAGCTTTCTTT. Translation: CASGLAEPMNTEAFF. The chain employs TRBV12-5 and TRBJ1-1; no definite D call. The germline V and J ends were trimmed by 1 base and 0 bases, with 9 bases remaining between them. The CDR3 totals 15 residues. Germline CDR1 is LGHNT and CDR2 is FRNRAP.

The chain employs TRBV28 and TRBJ2-7; 13 nucleotides match TRBD2. CDR1 and CDR2 (germline): MDHEN, SYDVKM. The CDR3 extends over 15 amino acids. V lost 6 bases and J lost 2; bases outside the gene matches: 4. The CDR3 reads CASRPLAGGPYEQYF. CDR3 bases: TGTGCCAGCAGGCCACTAGCGGGGGGGCCCTACGAGCAGTACTTC.

This chain uses TRBV7-9 with TRBJ2-7; 8 bases agree with TRBD2. The J segment lost 2 bases and the V segment lost 5 bases, leaving 5 bases of the junction unmatched. Germline V CDR1 and CDR2: SEHNR, FQNEAQ (reference sequence). The CDR3 loop spans 14 amino acids. In DNA form, the CDR3 reads TGTGCCAGCAGCAATAGCGGGACCCCCTACGAGCAGTACTTC. Protein sequence: CASSNSGTPYEQYF.

The V and J genes are TRBV2 and TRBJ2-7, with TRBD1 matching 10 bases. V lost 7 bases to trimming and J lost 6 bases; unmatched junction nucleotides: 3. This CDR3 comprises 12 residues. Looked up from germline, CDR1 is SNHLY and CDR2 is FYNNEI. The CDR3 region is CASTGDRGEQYF. The CDR3 DNA reads as TGTGCCAGCACTGGGGACAGGGGCGAGCAGTACTTC.

This sequence joins TRBV6-1 and TRBJ1-5; no reliable D call. The CDR3 is 14 residues long. The V gene lost 1 base and the J gene lost 5 bases, with 9 bases spanning the gap. From germline, CDR1 is MNHNS and CDR2 SASEGT. CDR3 DNA sequence: TGTGCCAGCAGTGAAGGAGGTAGGCATCAGCCCCAGCATTTT. Encoded protein: CASSEGGRHQPQHF.

This chain uses TRBV5-1 with TRBJ2-5; tentative D call: TRBD2 (6 bases). Germline-derived CDR1 and CDR2 are SGHRS and YFSETQ. This CDR3 is 12 amino acids long. Trimming stripped 5 bases from V and 2 bases from J, with 7 bases between. The CDR3: CASRGGQETQYF. The CDR3 DNA sequence: TGCGCCAGCAGGGGGGGTCAAGAGACCCAGTACTTC.

This chain links TRBV24-1 with TRBJ2-5, with 11 bases lining up with TRBD2. CDR1 is KGHDR, CDR2 SFDVKD, per germline. Trimming took 3 bases from V and 4 from J; bases not matched to a gene: 3. CDR3 length: 15 amino acids. CDR3 amino acids: CATSDPGTSGETQYF. Written as DNA, the CDR3 is TGTGCCACCAGTGATCCAGGGACTAGCGGAGAGACCCAGTACTTC.